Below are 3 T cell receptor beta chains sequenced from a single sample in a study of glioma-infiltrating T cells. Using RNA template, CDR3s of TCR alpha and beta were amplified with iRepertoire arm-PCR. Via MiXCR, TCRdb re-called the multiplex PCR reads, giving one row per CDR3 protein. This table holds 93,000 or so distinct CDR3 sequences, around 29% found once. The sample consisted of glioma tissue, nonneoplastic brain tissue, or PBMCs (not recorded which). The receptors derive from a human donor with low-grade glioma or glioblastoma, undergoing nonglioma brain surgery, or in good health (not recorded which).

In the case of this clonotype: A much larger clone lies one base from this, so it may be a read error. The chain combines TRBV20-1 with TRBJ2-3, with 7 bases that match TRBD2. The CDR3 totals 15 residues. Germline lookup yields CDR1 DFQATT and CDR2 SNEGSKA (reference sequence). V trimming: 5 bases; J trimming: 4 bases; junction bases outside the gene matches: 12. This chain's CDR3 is CSARGGANRADTQYF. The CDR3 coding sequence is TGCAGTGCTCGGGGAGGGGCCAATCGTGCAGATACGCAGTATTTT.

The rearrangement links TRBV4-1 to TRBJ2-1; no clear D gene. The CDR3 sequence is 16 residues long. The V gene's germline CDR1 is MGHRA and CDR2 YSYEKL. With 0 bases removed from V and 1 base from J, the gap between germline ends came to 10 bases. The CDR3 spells CASSQDTARSYNEQFF. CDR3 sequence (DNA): TGCGCCAGCAGCCAAGATACGGCCCGGTCCTACAATGAGCAGTTCTTC.

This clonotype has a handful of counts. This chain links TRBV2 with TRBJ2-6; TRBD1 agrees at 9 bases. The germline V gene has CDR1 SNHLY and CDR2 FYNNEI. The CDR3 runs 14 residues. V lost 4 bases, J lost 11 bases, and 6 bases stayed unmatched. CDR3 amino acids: CASSGRTGEYVLTF. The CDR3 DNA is TGTGCCAGCAGTGGGAGGACAGGGGAGTACGTCCTGACTTTC.